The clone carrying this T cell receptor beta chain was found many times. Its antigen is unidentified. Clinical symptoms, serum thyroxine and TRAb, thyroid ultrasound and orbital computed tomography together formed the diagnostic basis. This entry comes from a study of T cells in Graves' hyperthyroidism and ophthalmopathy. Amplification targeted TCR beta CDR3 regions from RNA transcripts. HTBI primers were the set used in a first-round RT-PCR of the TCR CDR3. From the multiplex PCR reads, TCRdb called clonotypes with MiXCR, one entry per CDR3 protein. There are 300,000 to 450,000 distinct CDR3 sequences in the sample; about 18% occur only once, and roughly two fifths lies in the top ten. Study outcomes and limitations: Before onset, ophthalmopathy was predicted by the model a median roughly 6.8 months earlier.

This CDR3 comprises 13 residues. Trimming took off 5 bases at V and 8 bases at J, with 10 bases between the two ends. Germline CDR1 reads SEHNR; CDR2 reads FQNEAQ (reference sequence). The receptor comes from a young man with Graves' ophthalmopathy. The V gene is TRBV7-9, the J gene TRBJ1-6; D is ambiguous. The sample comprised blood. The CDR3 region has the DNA TGTGCCAGCAGCGAGGGATGGGATTCACCCCTCCACTTT. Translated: CASSEGWDSPLHF. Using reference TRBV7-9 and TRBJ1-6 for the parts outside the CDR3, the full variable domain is DTGVSQNPRHKITKRGQNVTFRCDPISEHNRLYWYRQTLGQGPEFLTYFQNEAQLEKSRLLSDRFSAERPKGSFSTLEIQRTEQGDSAMYLCASSEGWDSPLHFGNGTRLTVT.